The rows below give T cell receptor beta chains drawn from one sample of a study of shared clonotypes between healthy human individuals. Measured with immunoSEQ multiplex PCR; TCRdb has only the in-frame clones, and not every one. The sample records roughly 1,600,000 clones, 97% to 99% being singletons. The sequencing sample was made of naive CD4+ T cells sorted from blood. Receptor source: a man younger than 45 in good health. CDR3s include the opening cysteine and the closing phenylalanine or tryptophan. Fields, in order: J gene, V gene, CDR3 protein.

J gene: TRBJ1-4
V gene: TRBV18
CDR3 protein: CASSRTGRNEKLFF

J gene: TRBJ1-5
V gene: TRBV2
CDR3 protein: CASSPPGNNQPQHF

J gene: TRBJ2-1
V gene: TRBV5-1
CDR3 protein: CASSSGTYNEQFF

J gene: TRBJ1-5
V gene: TRBV7-2
CDR3 protein: CASSLGDSSNQPQHF

J gene: TRBJ2-6
V gene: TRBV30
CDR3 protein: CAWSVGSGANVLTF

J gene: TRBJ2-1
V gene: TRBV5-1
CDR3 protein: CASGRQGTSSYNEQFF

J gene: TRBJ2-7
V gene: TRBV20-1
CDR3 protein: CSASKGYEQYF

J gene: TRBJ2-7
V gene: TRBV19
CDR3 protein: CASSIDRVGGYEQYF

J gene: TRBJ2-7
V gene: TRBV14
CDR3 protein: CASSQAGELSYEQYF

J gene: TRBJ2-7
V gene: TRBV2
CDR3 protein: CAIQVLDYEQYF

J gene: TRBJ2-2
V gene: TRBV27
CDR3 protein: CASSWTENTGELFF

J gene: TRBJ2-5
V gene: TRBV19
CDR3 protein: CASSGLARETQYF

J gene: TRBJ2-7
V gene: TRBV28
CDR3 protein: CASSQTGVGYEQYF

J gene: TRBJ2-1
V gene: TRBV6-4
CDR3 protein: CASTRRLAGGPWYNEQFF

J gene: TRBJ1-2
V gene: TRBV9
CDR3 protein: CASSSSGGSGYTF

J gene: TRBJ2-6
V gene: TRBV9
CDR3 protein: CASSAPRTSGANVLTF

J gene: TRBJ2-1
V gene: TRBV7-2
CDR3 protein: CASSLVGAGDNEQFF

J gene: TRBJ2-7
V gene: TRBV6-5
CDR3 protein: CASSYSREQYF

J gene: TRBJ2-2
V gene: TRBV2
CDR3 protein: CASKSWTTQGGELFF

J gene: TRBJ1-1
V gene: TRBV9
CDR3 protein: CASSVGFRGGTEAFF

J gene: TRBJ2-1
V gene: TRBV11-2
CDR3 protein: CASSLLAGGSLEFF

J gene: TRBJ2-7
V gene: TRBV6-5
CDR3 protein: CASSTQWELQYF

J gene: TRBJ2-5
V gene: TRBV7-9
CDR3 protein: CASSFTAGARQETQYF

J gene: TRBJ1-1
V gene: TRBV30
CDR3 protein: CAGGIDTEAFF

J gene: TRBJ2-5
V gene: TRBV7-9
CDR3 protein: CASSRPSETQYF

J gene: TRBJ2-7
V gene: TRBV5-6
CDR3 protein: CASSSRDSYEQYF

J gene: TRBJ1-5
V gene: TRBV11-2
CDR3 protein: CASSLGLGQPQHF

J gene: TRBJ2-1
V gene: TRBV7-8
CDR3 protein: CASSGHRRASEQFF

J gene: TRBJ2-3
V gene: TRBV2
CDR3 protein: CAILGQLTDTQYF

J gene: TRBJ2-2
V gene: TRBV7-7
CDR3 protein: CASSRGLTGELFF

J gene: TRBJ2-7
V gene: TRBV10-3
CDR3 protein: CAISSGDRGSGQYF

J gene: TRBJ1-1
V gene: TRBV18
CDR3 protein: CASSKTGVDTEAFF

J gene: TRBJ1-2
V gene: TRBV4-1
CDR3 protein: CASSHDQGAQPSGYTF

J gene: TRBJ2-7
V gene: TRBV11-2
CDR3 protein: CASSHDSYEQYF

J gene: TRBJ1-5
V gene: TRBV5-1
CDR3 protein: CASSQGQGGQPQHF

J gene: TRBJ2-1
V gene: TRBV27
CDR3 protein: CASSLIPGGPDNEQFF

J gene: TRBJ2-1
V gene: TRBV25-1
CDR3 protein: CASSPAGGGTYNEQFF

J gene: TRBJ2-1
V gene: TRBV5-5
CDR3 protein: CASAPTSGNWDVKFF

J gene: TRBJ2-7
V gene: TRBV7-2
CDR3 protein: CASSLGQKVYEQYF

J gene: TRBJ2-2
V gene: TRBV6-1
CDR3 protein: CASSGQVPYTGELFF

J gene: TRBJ1-2
V gene: TRBV4-3
CDR3 protein: CASSQVGESNYGYTF

J gene: TRBJ2-7
V gene: TRBV11-2
CDR3 protein: CASSLAGLAGYEQYF

J gene: TRBJ2-5
V gene: TRBV19
CDR3 protein: CASGEILGETQYF

J gene: TRBJ2-7
V gene: TRBV2
CDR3 protein: CASSEDQEPGNEQYF

J gene: TRBJ2-7
V gene: TRBV9
CDR3 protein: CASSASWTGAREQYF

J gene: TRBJ2-7
V gene: TRBV27
CDR3 protein: CASRKMTMGDPFWEQYF